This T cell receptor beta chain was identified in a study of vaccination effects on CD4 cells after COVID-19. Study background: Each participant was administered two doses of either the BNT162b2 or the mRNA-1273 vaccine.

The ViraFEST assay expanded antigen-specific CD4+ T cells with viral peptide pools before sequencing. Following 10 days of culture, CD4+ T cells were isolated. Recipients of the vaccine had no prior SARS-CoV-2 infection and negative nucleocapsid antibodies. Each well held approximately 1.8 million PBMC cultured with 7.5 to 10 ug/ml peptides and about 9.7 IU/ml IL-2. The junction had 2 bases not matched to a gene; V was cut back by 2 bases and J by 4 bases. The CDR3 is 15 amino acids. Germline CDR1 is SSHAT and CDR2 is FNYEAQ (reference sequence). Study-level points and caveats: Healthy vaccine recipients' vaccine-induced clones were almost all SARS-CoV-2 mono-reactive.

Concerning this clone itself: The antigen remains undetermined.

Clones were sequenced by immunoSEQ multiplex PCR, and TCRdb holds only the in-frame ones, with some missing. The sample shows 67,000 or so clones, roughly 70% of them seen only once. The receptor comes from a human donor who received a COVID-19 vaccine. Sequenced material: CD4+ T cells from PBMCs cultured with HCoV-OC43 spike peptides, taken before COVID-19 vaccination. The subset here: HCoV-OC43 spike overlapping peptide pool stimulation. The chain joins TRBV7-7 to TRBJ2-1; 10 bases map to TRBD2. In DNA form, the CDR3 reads TGTGCCAGCAGCTTAAGCGGGGGGGGGTACAATGAGCAGTTCTTC. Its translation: CASSLSGGGYNEQFF.